A selection of T cell receptor beta chains follows, all from one sample in a study of cytomegalovirus exposure and HLA in healthy donors. TCRdb's copy holds only in-frame clones and misses some; the assay was immunoSEQ multiplex PCR. The table shows fewer than 250,000 clones, with roughly 79% occurring only once. Sequencing used PBMCs. The receptors stem from a male donor in good health and CMV-seronegative. CDR3s include the opening cysteine and the closing phenylalanine or tryptophan. Fields, in order: V gene, J gene, D gene, clone size, CDR3 protein. The D gene is left open where the match is weak. Rows may omit the clone size; those that give it use once, few, many or a size class.

v_call: TRBV5-6
j_call: TRBJ2-1
d_call: TRBD2
clone_size: NA
cdr3_aa: CASTLPSLAGVTGNEQFF

v_call: TRBV5-4
j_call: TRBJ1-1
d_call: TRBD1
clone_size: NA
cdr3_aa: CASSLGGTANTEAFF

v_call: TRBV28
j_call: TRBJ1-5
d_call: NA
clone_size: NA
cdr3_aa: CASSLQSGNQPQHF

v_call: TRBV2
j_call: TRBJ2-5
d_call: TRBD1
clone_size: NA
cdr3_aa: CASSPGDRKETQYF

v_call: TRBV19
j_call: TRBJ1-1
d_call: NA
clone_size: NA
cdr3_aa: CASSIATGRAVTEAFF

v_call: TRBV19
j_call: TRBJ1-5
d_call: NA
clone_size: NA
cdr3_aa: CASMSRGGIGQPQHF

v_call: TRBV4-2
j_call: TRBJ2-1
d_call: NA
clone_size: NA
cdr3_aa: CASSQDLRGGVMDEQFF

v_call: TRBV7-8
j_call: TRBJ2-7
d_call: NA
clone_size: NA
cdr3_aa: CASSVSTVTYEQYF

v_call: TRBV7-2
j_call: TRBJ1-1
d_call: NA
clone_size: NA
cdr3_aa: CASSYTGKNTEAFF

v_call: TRBV29-1
j_call: TRBJ2-3
d_call: NA
clone_size: NA
cdr3_aa: CSVEGGSGGTDTQYF

v_call: TRBV19
j_call: TRBJ1-4
d_call: NA
clone_size: NA
cdr3_aa: CASSIGRSNEKLFF

v_call: TRBV7-9
j_call: TRBJ2-7
d_call: TRBD1
clone_size: NA
cdr3_aa: CASSSRTGGDYEQYF

v_call: TRBV4-3
j_call: TRBJ1-1
d_call: NA
clone_size: NA
cdr3_aa: CASSQSIQPDEAFF

v_call: TRBV27
j_call: TRBJ2-1
d_call: TRBD2
clone_size: NA
cdr3_aa: CASSFPSGKSYNEQFF

v_call: TRBV4-1
j_call: TRBJ1-5
d_call: NA
clone_size: NA
cdr3_aa: CASSQPRGNQPQHF

v_call: TRBV5-4
j_call: TRBJ2-7
d_call: TRBD1
clone_size: NA
cdr3_aa: CAIGQGIEQYF

v_call: TRBV7-6
j_call: TRBJ2-5
d_call: TRBD1
clone_size: NA
cdr3_aa: CASSLNSDRGRETQYF

v_call: TRBV7-8
j_call: TRBJ1-4
d_call: TRBD1
clone_size: NA
cdr3_aa: CASSLVTGGSEKLFF

v_call: TRBV11-2
j_call: TRBJ2-7
d_call: TRBD1
clone_size: NA
cdr3_aa: CASSLGGRDRGGEQYF

v_call: TRBV6-4
j_call: TRBJ2-1
d_call: TRBD2
clone_size: NA
cdr3_aa: CASSDSGRAGEQFF

v_call: TRBV10-3
j_call: TRBJ2-4
d_call: TRBD1
clone_size: NA
cdr3_aa: CAIAEPGQENIQYF

v_call: TRBV6-6
j_call: NA
d_call: NA
clone_size: NA
cdr3_aa: CASSPQVSYEQYF

v_call: TRBV27
j_call: TRBJ1-2
d_call: NA
clone_size: NA
cdr3_aa: CASSLAGSIYGYTF

v_call: TRBV5-4
j_call: TRBJ2-1
d_call: TRBD2
clone_size: NA
cdr3_aa: CASSGTSGSPYNEQFF

v_call: TRBV15
j_call: TRBJ2-7
d_call: TRBD1
clone_size: NA
cdr3_aa: CATSRLGGLYEQYF

v_call: TRBV6-1
j_call: TRBJ1-1
d_call: NA
clone_size: NA
cdr3_aa: CASNQGYTEAFF

v_call: TRBV30
j_call: TRBJ1-1
d_call: NA
clone_size: NA
cdr3_aa: CAWSSHSLNTEAFF

v_call: TRBV28
j_call: TRBJ2-5
d_call: TRBD1
clone_size: few
cdr3_aa: CASTGTGGRETQYF

v_call: TRBV30
j_call: TRBJ2-7
d_call: TRBD1
clone_size: NA
cdr3_aa: CAWSVGTGGYEQHF

v_call: TRBV4-3
j_call: TRBJ1-5
d_call: NA
clone_size: NA
cdr3_aa: CASSQDTEAYQPQHF

v_call: TRBV15
j_call: TRBJ2-1
d_call: TRBD2
clone_size: NA
cdr3_aa: CATSRGGSGNEQFF

v_call: TRBV7-9
j_call: TRBJ2-3
d_call: TRBD2
clone_size: NA
cdr3_aa: CASSPGGEGLGSDTQYF

v_call: TRBV6-5
j_call: TRBJ1-1
d_call: NA
clone_size: NA
cdr3_aa: CASSIQDTNTEAFF

v_call: TRBV10-3
j_call: TRBJ2-1
d_call: TRBD1
clone_size: NA
cdr3_aa: CAISSTGSNNEQFF

v_call: TRBV27
j_call: TRBJ2-1
d_call: NA
clone_size: NA
cdr3_aa: CASSYYLVQGRSGDNEQFF

v_call: TRBV6-4
j_call: TRBJ2-1
d_call: TRBD2
clone_size: NA
cdr3_aa: CASSESSGGGYNEQFF

v_call: TRBV4-3
j_call: TRBJ2-7
d_call: TRBD2
clone_size: NA
cdr3_aa: CASSQGGGYEQYF

v_call: TRBV15
j_call: TRBJ2-1
d_call: TRBD2
clone_size: NA
cdr3_aa: CATSRDLGGWTSGGLYNEQFF

v_call: TRBV6-5
j_call: TRBJ2-5
d_call: TRBD1
clone_size: NA
cdr3_aa: CASSYDRASQETQYF

v_call: TRBV5-1
j_call: TRBJ2-7
d_call: TRBD1
clone_size: NA
cdr3_aa: CASSSGTGSRRWF

v_call: TRBV6-1
j_call: TRBJ2-4
d_call: NA
clone_size: NA
cdr3_aa: CASSESGGVNIQYF

v_call: TRBV30
j_call: TRBJ1-5
d_call: NA
clone_size: NA
cdr3_aa: CAWREDGTSPQHF

v_call: TRBV10-3
j_call: TRBJ1-1
d_call: NA
clone_size: once
cdr3_aa: CAISPDGETEAFF

v_call: TRBV5-6
j_call: TRBJ2-2
d_call: NA
clone_size: NA
cdr3_aa: CASSLVGNTGELFF

v_call: TRBV7-8
j_call: TRBJ2-7
d_call: TRBD2
clone_size: NA
cdr3_aa: CASSWRGGSSYEQYF

v_call: TRBV6-5
j_call: TRBJ2-5
d_call: NA
clone_size: NA
cdr3_aa: CASSPLGGQETQYF

v_call: TRBV21-1
j_call: TRBJ2-2
d_call: NA
clone_size: NA
cdr3_aa: CASGPNTGELFF

v_call: TRBV6-1
j_call: TRBJ2-3
d_call: TRBD2
clone_size: NA
cdr3_aa: CASSEIAGYTDTQYF

v_call: TRBV7-9
j_call: TRBJ2-3
d_call: TRBD1
clone_size: NA
cdr3_aa: CASSAGTESTDTQYF

v_call: TRBV19
j_call: TRBJ1-2
d_call: NA
clone_size: NA
cdr3_aa: CASSDSYGYTF

v_call: TRBV5-4
j_call: TRBJ1-1
d_call: TRBD1
clone_size: NA
cdr3_aa: CASSLGTGLNTEAFF

v_call: TRBV11-1
j_call: TRBJ1-2
d_call: NA
clone_size: NA
cdr3_aa: CASSSGQSYGYTF

v_call: TRBV7-8
j_call: TRBJ2-5
d_call: NA
clone_size: NA
cdr3_aa: CASSLRGYQETQYF

v_call: TRBV27
j_call: TRBJ1-6
d_call: TRBD1
clone_size: NA
cdr3_aa: CASSLLTGQAYNSPLHF

v_call: TRBV5-4
j_call: TRBJ1-2
d_call: NA
clone_size: NA
cdr3_aa: CASSPPPQGGNYGYTF

v_call: TRBV9
j_call: TRBJ2-3
d_call: TRBD1
clone_size: NA
cdr3_aa: CASSVAGGTNGADTQYF

v_call: TRBV27
j_call: TRBJ1-2
d_call: TRBD1
clone_size: few
cdr3_aa: CASSIRDRDYGYTF

v_call: TRBV10-3
j_call: TRBJ1-5
d_call: TRBD1
clone_size: NA
cdr3_aa: CAIRGDSLHQPQHF

v_call: TRBV4-3
j_call: TRBJ2-3
d_call: TRBD2
clone_size: NA
cdr3_aa: CASSPGGPGGTTDTQYF